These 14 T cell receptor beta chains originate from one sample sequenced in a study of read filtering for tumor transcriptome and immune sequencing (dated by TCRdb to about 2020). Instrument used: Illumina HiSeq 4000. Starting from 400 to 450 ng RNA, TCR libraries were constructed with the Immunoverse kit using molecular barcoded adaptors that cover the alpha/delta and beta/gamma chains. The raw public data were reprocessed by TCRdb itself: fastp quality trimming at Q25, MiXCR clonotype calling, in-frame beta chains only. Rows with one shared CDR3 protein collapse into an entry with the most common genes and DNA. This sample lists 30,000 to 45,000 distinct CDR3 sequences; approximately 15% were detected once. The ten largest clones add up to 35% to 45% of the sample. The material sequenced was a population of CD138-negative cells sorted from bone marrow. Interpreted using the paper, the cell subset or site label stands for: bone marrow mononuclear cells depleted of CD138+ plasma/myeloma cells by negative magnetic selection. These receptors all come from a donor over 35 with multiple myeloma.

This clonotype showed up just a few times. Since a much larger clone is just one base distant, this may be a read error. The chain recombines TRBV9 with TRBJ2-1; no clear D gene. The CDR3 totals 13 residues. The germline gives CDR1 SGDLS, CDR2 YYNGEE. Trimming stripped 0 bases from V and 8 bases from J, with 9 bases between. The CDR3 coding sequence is TGTGCCAGCAGCGTAGCAGCAAACGATGAGCAGTTCTTC. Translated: CASSVAANDEQFF.

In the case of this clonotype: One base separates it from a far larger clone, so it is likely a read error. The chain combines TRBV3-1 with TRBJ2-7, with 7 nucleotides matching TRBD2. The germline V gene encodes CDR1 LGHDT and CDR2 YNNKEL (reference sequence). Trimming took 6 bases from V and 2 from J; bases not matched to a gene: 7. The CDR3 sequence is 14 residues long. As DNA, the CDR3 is TGTGCCAGCAGTGCGGGAGAAGCTACCTACGAGCAGTACTTC. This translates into CASSAGEATYEQYF.

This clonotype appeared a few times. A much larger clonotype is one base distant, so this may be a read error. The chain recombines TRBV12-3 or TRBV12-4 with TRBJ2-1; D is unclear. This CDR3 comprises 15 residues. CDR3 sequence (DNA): TGTGCCAGCAGTTTGCCCACTCTGCGTGAAAATGAGCAGCTCTTC. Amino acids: CASSLPTLRENEQLF.

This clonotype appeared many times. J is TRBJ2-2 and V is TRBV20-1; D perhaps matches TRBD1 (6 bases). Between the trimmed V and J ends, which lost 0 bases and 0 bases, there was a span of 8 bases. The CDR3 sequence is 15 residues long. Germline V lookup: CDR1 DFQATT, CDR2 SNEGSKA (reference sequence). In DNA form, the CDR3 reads TGCAGTGCTAGAGACAGGGGCGCGAACACCGGGGAGCTGTTTTTT. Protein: CSARDRGANTGELFF.

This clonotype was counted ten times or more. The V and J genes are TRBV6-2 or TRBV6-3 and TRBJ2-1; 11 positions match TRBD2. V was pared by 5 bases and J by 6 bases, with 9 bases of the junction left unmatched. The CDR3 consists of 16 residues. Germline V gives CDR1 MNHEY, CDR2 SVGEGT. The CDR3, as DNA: TGTGCCAGCAGTGACGAGACTAGCGGGGCGTGCAATGAGCAGTTCTTC. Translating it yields CASSDETSGACNEQFF.

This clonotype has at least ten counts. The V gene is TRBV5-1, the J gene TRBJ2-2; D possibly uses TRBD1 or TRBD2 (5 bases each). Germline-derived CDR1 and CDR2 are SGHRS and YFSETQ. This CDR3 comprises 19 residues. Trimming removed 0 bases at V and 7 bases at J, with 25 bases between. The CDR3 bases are TGCGCCAGCAGCTTGGCCCGGGGCGGGTCCCACGGCGTGGGCGGGGAGCTGTTTTTT. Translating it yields CASSLARGGSHGVGGELFF.

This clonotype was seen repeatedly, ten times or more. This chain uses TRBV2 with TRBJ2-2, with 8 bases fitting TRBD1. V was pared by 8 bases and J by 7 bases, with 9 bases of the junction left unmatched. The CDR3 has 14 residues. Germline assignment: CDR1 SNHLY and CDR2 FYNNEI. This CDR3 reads CASHRQGAGGELFF. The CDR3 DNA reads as TGTGCCAGCCACCGGCAGGGGGCAGGCGGGGAGCTGTTTTTT.

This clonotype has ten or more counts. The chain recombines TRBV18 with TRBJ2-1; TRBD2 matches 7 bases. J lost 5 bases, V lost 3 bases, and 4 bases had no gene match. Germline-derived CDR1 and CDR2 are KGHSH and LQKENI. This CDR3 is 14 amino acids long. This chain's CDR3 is CASSPGRMDNEQFF. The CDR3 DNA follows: TGTGCCAGCTCACCCGGGAGGATGGACAATGAGCAGTTCTTC. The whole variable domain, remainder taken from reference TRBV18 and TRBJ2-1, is NAGVMQNPRHLVRRRGQEARLRCSPMKGHSHVYWYRQLPEEGLKFMVYLQKENIIDESGMPKERFSAEFPKEGPSILRIQQVVRGDSAAYFCASSPGRMDNEQFFGPGTRLTVL.

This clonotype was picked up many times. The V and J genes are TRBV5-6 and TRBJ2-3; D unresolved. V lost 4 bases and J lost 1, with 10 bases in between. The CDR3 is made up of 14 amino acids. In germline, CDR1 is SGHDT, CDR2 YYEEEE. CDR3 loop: CASSRGRGTDTQYF. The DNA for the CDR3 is TGTGCCAGCAGCCGCGGAAGAGGCACAGATACGCAGTATTTT.

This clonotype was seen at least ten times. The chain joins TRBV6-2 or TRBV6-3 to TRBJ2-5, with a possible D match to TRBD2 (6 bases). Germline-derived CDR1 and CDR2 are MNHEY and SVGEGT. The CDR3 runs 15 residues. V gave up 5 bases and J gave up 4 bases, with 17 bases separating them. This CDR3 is CASSDGRERGETQYF. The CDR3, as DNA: TGTGCCAGCAGTGACGGACGGGAGCGAGGAGAGACCCAGTACTTC.

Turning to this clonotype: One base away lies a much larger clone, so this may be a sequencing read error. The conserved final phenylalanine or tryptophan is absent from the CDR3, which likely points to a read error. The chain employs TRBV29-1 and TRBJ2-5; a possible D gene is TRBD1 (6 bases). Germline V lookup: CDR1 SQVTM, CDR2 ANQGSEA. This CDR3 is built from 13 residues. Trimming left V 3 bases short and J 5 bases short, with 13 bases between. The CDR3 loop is CSVEEGGSETQYS. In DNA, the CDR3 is TGCAGCGTTGAGGAAGGGGGTTCGGAGACCCAGTACTCC.

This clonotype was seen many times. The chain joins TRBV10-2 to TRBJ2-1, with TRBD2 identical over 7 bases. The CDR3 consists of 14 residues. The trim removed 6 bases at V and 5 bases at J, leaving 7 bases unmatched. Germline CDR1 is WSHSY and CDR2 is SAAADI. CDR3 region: CASSLLASNNEQFF. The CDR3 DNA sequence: TGCGCCAGCAGCTTACTAGCGTCGAACAATGAGCAGTTCTTC.

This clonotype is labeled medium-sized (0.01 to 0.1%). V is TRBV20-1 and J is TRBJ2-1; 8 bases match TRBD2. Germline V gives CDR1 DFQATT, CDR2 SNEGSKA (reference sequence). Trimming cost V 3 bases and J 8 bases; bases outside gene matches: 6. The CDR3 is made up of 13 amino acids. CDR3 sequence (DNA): TGCAGTGCTAGCGGGAGGGGAATCTATGAGCAGTTCTTC. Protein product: CSASGRGIYEQFF.

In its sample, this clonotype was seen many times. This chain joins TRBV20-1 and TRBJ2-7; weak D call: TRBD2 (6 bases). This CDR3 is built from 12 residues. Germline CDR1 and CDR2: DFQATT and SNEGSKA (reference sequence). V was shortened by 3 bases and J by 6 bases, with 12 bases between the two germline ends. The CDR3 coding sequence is TGCAGTGCTAGCGGGAGTTCGCCCGAGCAGTACTTC. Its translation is CSASGSSPEQYF.